This T cell receptor (beta chain) was identified during a study of blood T cell repertoires in COVID-19. In the study overall: Sources were T cells, B-cell-depleted T cells, or PBMCs; the material itself was cDNA or gDNA.

The Seattle patients, enrolled during active infection, were followed longitudinally. CDR3 length equals 17 residues. From germline, CDR1 is SGHTA and CDR2 FQGNSA. The V gene lost 2 bases and the J gene lost 2 bases, with 16 bases spanning the gap. Sequenced by immunoSEQ multiplex PCR; TCRdb stores in-frame clones only, minus some. The sample includes almost 200,000 clones, around four fifths of them seen just once. The receptor comes from a man aged 55-75 years with COVID-19, enrolled during active disease. J is TRBJ1-3 and V is TRBV7-2; D is undetermined. Sequencing was carried out using peripheral blood. The CDR3: CASSLSFRARAGNTIYF. CDR3 DNA: TGTGCCAGCAGCTTAAGTTTTAGGGCGCGGGCTGGAAACACCATATATTTT.